Listed here are 21 T cell receptor beta chains from one sample, sequenced in a study of a mutant IDH1 vaccine in newly diagnosed glioma (dated by TCRdb to about 2021). The time point label for this specimen denotes: week 11, during vaccination. Each vaccine dose, consisting of 300 ug of a 20-mer mutant IDH1 peptide in Montanide, was administered subcutaneously with topical imiquimod. No antigen has been identified for these receptors. Libraries came from the immunoSEQ multiplex PCR assay. TCRdb limited this immuneACCESS table to in-frame rearrangements with V and J called. A share of clones is missing; checked studies link under half to unresolved V genes, and the rest is unexplained. Across this sample there are some 130,000 clones, with about 82% seen only once. The ten largest account for under 5.5% of the sample. The sequencing used PBMCs, collected from a glioma patient whose treatment included an IDH1 peptide vaccine. The receptors stem from a middle-aged man with glioma.

The chain couples TRBV7-6 to TRBJ1-1, with unresolved D. CDR3 length equals 13 residues. Trimming took 0 bases from V and 5 from J, leaving 7 bases between them. The V gene's germline CDR1 is SGHVS and CDR2 FNYEAQ. CDR3 coding DNA: TGTGCCAGCAGCTTAGCATTGGAGACTGAAGCTTTCTTT. Its protein is CASSLALETEAFF.

The chain carries TRBV13 and TRBJ1-1; D is unresolved. Germline loops: CDR1 PRHDT, CDR2 FYEKMQ (reference sequence). CDR3 length: 13 amino acids. Trimming took off 3 bases at V and 4 bases at J, with 9 bases between the two ends. The DNA of the CDR3 is TGTGCCAGCAGCTTTCGTCCGGGCACTGAAGCTTTCTTT. Its protein product is CASSFRPGTEAFF.

This chain connects TRBV27 to TRBJ2-1; 10 nucleotides match TRBD2. The CDR3 has 19 residues. Losses at the gene ends were 0 bases for V and 8 bases for J; bases not matched to a gene: 16. The germline V gene has CDR1 MNHEY and CDR2 SMNVEV (reference sequence). The CDR3 region is CASSLSGISGLAKVDEQFF. In DNA, the CDR3 is TGTGCCAGCAGTTTATCGGGAATCTCGGGACTAGCGAAGGTGGATGAGCAGTTCTTC.

The sample holds one count of this clone. The junction shows a germline mismatch at one end, possibly a read error. Here the CDR3 reads CASSLAPGLAGGPGDTQYF. The CDR3 region has the DNA TGTGCCAGCAGCCTAGCCCCAGGTCTAGCGGGAGGGCCCGGAGATACGCAGTATTTT. This chain joins TRBV7-2 and TRBJ2-3; 12 bases agree with TRBD2. The CDR3 loop spans 19 amino acids. The germline gives CDR1 SGHTA, CDR2 FQGNSA.

There are a few counts of this clone. The rearrangement uses TRBV30 and TRBJ2-2, with D hard to call. V lost 2 bases and J lost 0, with 13 bases in between. The CDR3 runs to 16 residues. CDR1 and CDR2 from the germline V gene are GTSNPN and SVGIG (reference sequence). CDR3 bases: TGTGCCTGGAGTCTCTCTCTAACCTCGAACACCGGGGAGCTGTTTTTT. Amino acids: CAWSLSLTSNTGELFF.

The chain employs TRBV23-1 and TRBJ2-3; D unclear. TRBV23-1 is recorded as an ORF, its role being uncertain. CDR3 size: 14 residues. The V end lost 10 bases, the J end lost 1 base, and 15 bases lay between the germline ends. In DNA form, the CDR3 reads TGCGCCACTAACACAGCGCTCCGCACAGATACGCAGTATTTT. Protein sequence: CATNTALRTDTQYF.

The chain has TRBV4-3 and TRBJ1-3; weak D call: TRBD1 (5 bases). This CDR3 has 14 amino acids. Germline CDR1 is LGHNA and CDR2 is YSLEER. V gave up 4 bases and J gave up 8 bases, with 15 bases separating them. CDR3 nucleotide sequence: TGCGCCAGCAGCCCGACACCTTCGGGACACACCATATATTTT. Its translation is CASSPTPSGHTIYF.

The genes are TRBV9 and TRBJ2-7; D is unclear. Germline-derived CDR1 and CDR2 are SGDLS and YYNGEE. V dropped 0 bases and J dropped 6 bases, with 10 bases sitting between them. The CDR3 consists of 13 residues. The CDR3 here is CASSVDGVGEQYF. CDR3 bases: TGTGCCAGCAGCGTAGATGGGGTTGGCGAGCAGTACTTC.

V gene TRBV4-3 combines with J gene TRBJ2-7; no clear D gene. CDR3 length: 14 residues. Between the trimmed V and J ends, which lost 4 bases and 2 bases, there was a span of 12 bases. Germline V gene sequence: CDR1 LGHNA, CDR2 YSLEER. CDR3 protein: CASSPGVSTYEQYF. The CDR3, as DNA: TGCGCCAGCAGCCCGGGCGTTTCGACCTACGAGCAGTACTTC.

The chain couples TRBV18 to TRBJ2-2; D is unresolved. The V gene lost 0 bases and the J gene lost 1 base, with 9 bases spanning the gap. Per the germline V gene, CDR1 is KGHSH and CDR2 is LQKENI. The CDR3 extends over 16 amino acids. For the CDR3, the DNA is TGTGCCAGCTCACCACCTCAGCAGCTGAACACCGGGGAGCTGTTTTTT. Translated, it gives CASSPPQQLNTGELFF.

The V and J genes are TRBV5-8 and TRBJ2-7; D gene uncertain. Germline V CDR1 and CDR2: SGHTS, YDEGEE. The CDR3 extends over 12 amino acids. V lost 2 bases, J lost 0 bases, and 3 bases lay in between. CDR3 coding DNA: TGTGCCAGCAGCTTCAACTCCTACGAGCAGTACTTC. It specifies CASSFNSYEQYF.

This chain connects TRBV5-6 to TRBJ2-7, with TRBD1 identical over 7 bases. The CDR3 is 15 amino acids. J lost 3 bases, V lost 2 bases, and 8 bases had no gene match. CDR1 is SGHDT and CDR2 is YYEEEE in the germline V gene. CDR3 sequence: CASSFWDREDYEQYF. The CDR3 DNA sequence: TGTGCCAGCAGCTTTTGGGACAGAGAAGACTACGAGCAGTACTTC. Together with reference TRBV5-6 and TRBJ2-7, the CDR3 gives the full variable domain: DAGVTQSPTHLIKTRGQQVTLRCSPKSGHDTVSWYQQALGQGPQFIFQYYEEEERQRGNFPDRFSGHQFPNYSSELNVNALLLGDSALYLCASSFWDREDYEQYFGPGTRLTVT.

This sequence joins TRBV11-3 and TRBJ1-2; D is perhaps TRBD1 (6 bases). Trimming took 1 base from V and 7 from J, leaving 13 bases between them. The CDR3 extends over 14 amino acids. Germline CDR1 and CDR2: SGHNT and YENEEA. The CDR3 nucleotides read TGTGCCAGCAGCTTAGGTCGCAGGGGCTGTGGCTACACCTTC. This gives the protein CASSLGRRGCGYTF.

The chain uses TRBV5-1 and TRBJ2-1, with 7 bases lining up with TRBD2. V shed 5 bases, J shed 3 bases, and the junction held 11 bases outside the gene matches. Germline V gives CDR1 SGHRS, CDR2 YFSETQ. The CDR3 totals 16 residues. The CDR3 nucleotides read TGCGCCAGCAGACCCGGATCGGGGGGACTCTACAATGAGCAGTTCTTC. Translating gives CASRPGSGGLYNEQFF.

This chain joins TRBV27 and TRBJ2-1; TRBD2 agrees at 10 bases. CDR3 size: 16 residues. V was pared by 0 bases and J by 2 bases, with 1 base of the junction left unmatched. Germline assignment: CDR1 MNHEY and CDR2 SMNVEV (reference sequence). In DNA, the CDR3 is TGTGCCAGCAGTTTATCAAGCGGGAGGGCCTACAATGAGCAGTTCTTC. Translated: CASSLSSGRAYNEQFF.

The genes are TRBV28 and TRBJ2-1, with 12 bases aligning to TRBD2. This CDR3 contains 15 residues. After removal of 6 bases from V and 5 bases from J, the junction contained 5 bases not matched to a gene. Germline V gene data show CDR1 as MDHEN and CDR2 as SYDVKM. CDR3 loop: CASSVTSGGDNEQFF. The CDR3 coding sequence is TGTGCCAGCAGCGTGACTAGCGGGGGTGACAATGAGCAGTTCTTC.

V gene TRBV30 combines with J gene TRBJ2-7, with 11 bases that match TRBD2. Trimming took 1 base from V and 7 from J; bases not matched to a gene: 6. The CDR3 is 14 residues long. Germline CDR1 GTSNPN, CDR2 SVGIG (reference sequence). DNA of the CDR3: TGTGCCTGGAGTGATCTAGCGGGGGGCGGGGAGCAGTACTTC. It translates to CAWSDLAGGGEQYF.

This clone was picked up one time. This sequence joins TRBV4-2 and TRBJ2-1; 8 bases align to TRBD2. Losses at the gene ends were 4 bases for V and 9 bases for J; bases not matched to a gene: 11. The CDR3 covers 15 residues. CDR1 is LGHNA, CDR2 YNFKEQ, per germline. CDR3: CASSPTGGARSEQFF. The DNA for the CDR3 is TGTGCCAGCAGCCCCACCGGGGGGGCCCGATCTGAGCAGTTCTTC.

J is TRBJ1-1 and V is TRBV11-1, with D possibly being TRBD1 (6 bases). Germline lookup yields CDR1 SGHAT and CDR2 FQDESV (reference sequence). CDR3 length: 14 residues. Trimming cost V 5 bases and J 1 base, with 11 bases left between them. The CDR3 loop is CASSRGAGNTEAFF. CDR3 nucleotides: TGTGCCAGCAGCCGGGGGGCAGGGAACACTGAAGCTTTCTTT.

V usage is TRBV6-1 and J usage is TRBJ1-5; D remains ambiguous. The CDR3 covers 14 residues. Looked up from germline, CDR1 is MNHNS and CDR2 is SASEGT. V lost 3 bases and J lost 6, with 12 bases in between. The CDR3 sequence is CASSDRQPGQPQHF. The DNA for the CDR3 is TGTGCCAGCAGTGATCGGCAGCCGGGTCAGCCCCAGCATTTT.

The chain carries TRBV13 and TRBJ2-3; 10 positions match TRBD2. CDR1 and CDR2 (germline): PRHDT, FYEKMQ (reference sequence). This CDR3 has 16 amino acids. V lost 5 bases to trimming and J lost 0 bases; unmatched junction nucleotides: 5. CDR3 loop: CASSARLAGSTDTQYF. Here the CDR3 DNA reads TGTGCCAGCAGCGCCCGACTAGCGGGTAGCACAGATACGCAGTATTTT. Looking up the rest from reference TRBV13 and TRBJ2-3 gives the full variable domain: AAGVIQSPRHLIKEKRETATLKCYPIPRHDTVYWYQQGPGQDPQFLISFYEKMQSDKGSIPDRFSAQQFSDYHSELNMSSLELGDSALYFCASSARLAGSTDTQYFGPGTRLTVL.